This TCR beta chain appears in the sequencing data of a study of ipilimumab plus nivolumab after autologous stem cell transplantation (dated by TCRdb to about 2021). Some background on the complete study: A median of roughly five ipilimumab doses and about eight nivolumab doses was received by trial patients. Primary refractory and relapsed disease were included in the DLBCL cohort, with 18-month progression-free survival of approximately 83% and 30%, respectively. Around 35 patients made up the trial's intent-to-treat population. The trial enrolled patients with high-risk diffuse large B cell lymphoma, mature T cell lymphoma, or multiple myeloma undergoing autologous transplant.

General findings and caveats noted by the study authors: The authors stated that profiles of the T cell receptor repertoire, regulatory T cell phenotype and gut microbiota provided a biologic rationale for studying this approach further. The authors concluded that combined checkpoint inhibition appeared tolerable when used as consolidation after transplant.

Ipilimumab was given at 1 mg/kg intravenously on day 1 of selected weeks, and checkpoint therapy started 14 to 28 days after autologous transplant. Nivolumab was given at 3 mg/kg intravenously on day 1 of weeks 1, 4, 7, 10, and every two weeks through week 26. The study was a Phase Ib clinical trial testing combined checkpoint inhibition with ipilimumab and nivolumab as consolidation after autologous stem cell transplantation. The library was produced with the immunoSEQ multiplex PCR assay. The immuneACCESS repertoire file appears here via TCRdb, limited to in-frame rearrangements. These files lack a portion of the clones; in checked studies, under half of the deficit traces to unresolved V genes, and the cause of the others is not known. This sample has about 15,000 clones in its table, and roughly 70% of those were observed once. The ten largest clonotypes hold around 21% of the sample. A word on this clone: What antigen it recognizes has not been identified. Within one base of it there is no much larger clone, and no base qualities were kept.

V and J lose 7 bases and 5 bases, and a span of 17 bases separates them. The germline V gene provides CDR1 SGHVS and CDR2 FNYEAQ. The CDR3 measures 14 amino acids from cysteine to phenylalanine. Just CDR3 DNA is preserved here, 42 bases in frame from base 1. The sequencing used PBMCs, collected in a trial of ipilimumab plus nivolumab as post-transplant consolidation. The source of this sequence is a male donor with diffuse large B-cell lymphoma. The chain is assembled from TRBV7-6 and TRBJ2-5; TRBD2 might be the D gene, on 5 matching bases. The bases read TGTGCCAGCACTCGTGAGGTGGAGGCGGAGACCCAGTACTTC. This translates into CASTREVEAETQYF.